This TCR beta chain was recorded in a study of T cells in localized non-small cell lung cancer. Findings and limits, study-wide: Paired adjacent lung recovered a median approximately 57 of the top 100 tumor clones. The study sequenced only one region of the tumor. As a result, intratumor heterogeneity could not be excluded and remains possible. Clonality peaked in uninvolved adjacent lung rather than tumor.

Method: immunoSEQ multiplex PCR; TCRdb's copy keeps in-frame clones and lacks some. Of tens of thousands of clones in the sample, about 89% were seen once. Germline values: CDR1 SNHLY, CDR2 FYNNEI. V was clipped by 7 bases and J by 7 bases; unmatched bases: 8. The CDR3 loop spans 14 amino acids. With respect to this clone: What it recognizes is unknown.

The material was PBMCs, obtained before any cancer treatment. This clonotype originated in a man aged 35 to 70 with stage II squamous cell lung carcinoma. This rearrangement joins TRBV2 to TRBJ2-2, with 8 positions matching TRBD2. The CDR3: CASKPGLESGELFF. CDR3 bases: TGTGCCAGCAAACCGGGACTAGAAAGCGGGGAGCTGTTTTTT.